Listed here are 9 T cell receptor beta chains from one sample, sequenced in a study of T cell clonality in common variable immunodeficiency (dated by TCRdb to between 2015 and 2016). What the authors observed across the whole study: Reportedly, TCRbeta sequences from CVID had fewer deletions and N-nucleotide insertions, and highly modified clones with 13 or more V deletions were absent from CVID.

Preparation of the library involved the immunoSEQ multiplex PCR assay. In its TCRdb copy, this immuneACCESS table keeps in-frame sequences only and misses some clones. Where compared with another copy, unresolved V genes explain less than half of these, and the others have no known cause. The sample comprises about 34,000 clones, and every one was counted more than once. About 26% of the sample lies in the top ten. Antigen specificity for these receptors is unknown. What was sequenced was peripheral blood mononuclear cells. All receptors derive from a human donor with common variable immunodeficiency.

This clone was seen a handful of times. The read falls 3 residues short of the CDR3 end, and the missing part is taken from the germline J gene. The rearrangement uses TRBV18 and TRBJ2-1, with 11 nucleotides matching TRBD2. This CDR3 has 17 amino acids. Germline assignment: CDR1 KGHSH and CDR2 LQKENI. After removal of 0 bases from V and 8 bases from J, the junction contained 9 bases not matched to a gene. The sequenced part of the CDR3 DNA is TGTGCCAGCTCACCACCGACTAGCGGGATAGTGGGGGATGAG. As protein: CASSPPTSGIVGDE. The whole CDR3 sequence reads CASSPPTSGIVGDEQFF.

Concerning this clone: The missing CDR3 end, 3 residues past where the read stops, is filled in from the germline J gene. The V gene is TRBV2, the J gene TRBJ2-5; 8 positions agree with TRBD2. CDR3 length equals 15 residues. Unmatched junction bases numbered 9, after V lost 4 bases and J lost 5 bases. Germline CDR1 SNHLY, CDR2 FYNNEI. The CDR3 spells CASSVGGRRWETQYF. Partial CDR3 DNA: TGTGCCAGCAGTGTGGGCGGGAGGCGGTGGGAGACC.

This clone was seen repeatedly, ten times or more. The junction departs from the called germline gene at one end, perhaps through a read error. The sequenced part of the CDR3 DNA is TGCGCCAGCAGCCAACTAGCGGGAGGTGATCTCGAG. This encodes CASSQLAGGDLE. The entire CDR3 is CASSQLAGGDLEQYF. V gene TRBV4-2 combines with J gene TRBJ2-7; TRBD2 matches 12 bases. The read stops 3 residues short of the end of the CDR3; the missing end is completed from the germline J gene. The CDR3 spans 15 residues. CDR1 and CDR2 from the germline V gene are LGHNA and YNFKEQ.

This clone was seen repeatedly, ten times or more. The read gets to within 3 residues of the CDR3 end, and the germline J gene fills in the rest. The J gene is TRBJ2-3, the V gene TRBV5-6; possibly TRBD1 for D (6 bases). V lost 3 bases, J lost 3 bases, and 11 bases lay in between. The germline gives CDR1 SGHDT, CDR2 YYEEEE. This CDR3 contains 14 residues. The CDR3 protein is CASSYIRGTDTQYF. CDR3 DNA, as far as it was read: TGTGCCAGCAGCTACATCAGGGGAACAGATACG.

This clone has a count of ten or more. The DNA read from the CDR3 is TGCAGCGTTGACTCTAGCGGCTCCTACAATGAG. Translated, it gives CSVDSSGSYNE. The full CDR3 sequence reads CSVDSSGSYNEQFF. This chain connects TRBV29-1 to TRBJ2-1; 7 bases match TRBD2. The CDR3 goes on 3 residues after the read ends, and that part is filled in from the germline J gene. V lost 3 bases to trimming and J lost 0 bases; unmatched junction nucleotides: 2. The germline gives CDR1 SQVTM, CDR2 ANQGSEA. This CDR3 spans 14 amino acids.

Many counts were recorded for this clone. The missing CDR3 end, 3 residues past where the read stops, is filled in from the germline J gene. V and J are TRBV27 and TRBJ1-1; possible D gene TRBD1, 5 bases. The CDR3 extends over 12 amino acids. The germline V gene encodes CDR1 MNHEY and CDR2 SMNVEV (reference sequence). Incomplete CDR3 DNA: TGTGCCAGCAGTTTACAGGCAGGGGAA. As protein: CASSLQAGE. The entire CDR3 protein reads CASSLQAGEAFF.

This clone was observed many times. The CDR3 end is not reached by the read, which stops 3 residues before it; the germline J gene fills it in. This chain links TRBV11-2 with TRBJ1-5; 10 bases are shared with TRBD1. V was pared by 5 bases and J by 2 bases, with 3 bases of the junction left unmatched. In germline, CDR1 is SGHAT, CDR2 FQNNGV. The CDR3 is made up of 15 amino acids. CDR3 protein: CASSPGTGGNQPQHF. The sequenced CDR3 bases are TGTGCCAGCAGCCCTGGGACAGGGGGCAATCAGCCC.

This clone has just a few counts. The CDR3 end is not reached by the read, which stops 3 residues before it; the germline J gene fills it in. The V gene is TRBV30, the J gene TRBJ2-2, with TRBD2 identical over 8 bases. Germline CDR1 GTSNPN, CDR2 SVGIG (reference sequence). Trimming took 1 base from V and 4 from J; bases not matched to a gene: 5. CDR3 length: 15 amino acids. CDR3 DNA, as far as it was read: TGTGCCTGGAGTGGGCTAGCGGGCCCCACCGGGGAG. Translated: CAWSGLAGPTGE. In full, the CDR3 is CAWSGLAGPTGELFF. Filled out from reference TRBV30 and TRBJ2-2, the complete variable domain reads SQTIHQWPATLVQPVGSPLSLECTVEGTSNPNLYWYRQAAGRGLQLLFYSVGIGQISSEVPQNLSASRPQDRQFILSSKKLLLSDSGFYLCAWSGLAGPTGELFFGEGSRLTVL.

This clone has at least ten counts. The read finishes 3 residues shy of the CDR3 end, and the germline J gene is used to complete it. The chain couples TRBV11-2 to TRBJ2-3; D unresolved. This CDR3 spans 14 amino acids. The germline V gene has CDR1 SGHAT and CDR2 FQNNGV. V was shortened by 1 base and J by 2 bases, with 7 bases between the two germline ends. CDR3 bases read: TGTGCCAGCAGCTTAGGACTGGACACAGATACG. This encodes CASSLGLDTDT. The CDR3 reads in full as CASSLGLDTDTQYF.